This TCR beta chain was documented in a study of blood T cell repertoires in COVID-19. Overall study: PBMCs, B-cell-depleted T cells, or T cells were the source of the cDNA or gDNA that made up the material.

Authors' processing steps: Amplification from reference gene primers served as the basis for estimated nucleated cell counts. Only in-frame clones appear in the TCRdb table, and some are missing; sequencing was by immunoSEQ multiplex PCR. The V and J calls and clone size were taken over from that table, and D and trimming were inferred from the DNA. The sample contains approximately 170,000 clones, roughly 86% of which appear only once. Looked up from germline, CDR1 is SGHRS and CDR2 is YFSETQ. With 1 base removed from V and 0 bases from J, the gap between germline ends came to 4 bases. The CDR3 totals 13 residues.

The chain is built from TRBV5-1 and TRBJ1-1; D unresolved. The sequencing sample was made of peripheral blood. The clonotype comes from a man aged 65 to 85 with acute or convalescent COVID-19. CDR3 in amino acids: CASSLTVNTEAFF. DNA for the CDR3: TGCGCCAGCAGCTTGACAGTGAACACTGAAGCTTTCTTT.